Sequencing of this T cell receptor beta chain was carried out in a study of Ad26.COV2.S vaccination and SARS-CoV-2 variants. Study as a whole: Ad26.COV2.S, an intramuscular injection, was given once or twice 56 days apart.

Generated by immunoSEQ multiplex PCR, the TCRdb table keeps only in-frame clones and is missing some. The sample includes about 420,000 clones, roughly 88% seen only once; the top ten take 3.5% to 4%. Germline-derived CDR1 and CDR2 are SEHNR and FQNEAQ (reference sequence). V lost 5 bases and J lost 6, with 22 bases in between. The CDR3 runs 16 residues. Treatment meaning: 19 received Ad26.COV2.S at low or high dose, single or two shots; a few received placebo; per-sample allocation not given. On day 63 after the first injection, vaccine and placebo recipients gave samples. The sample in question was peripheral blood, obtained in a trial of Ad26.COV2.S vaccine versus placebo. This sequence originates from a person aged 18 to 59 who received the Ad26.COV2.S COVID-19 vaccine or a placebo. This sequence joins TRBV7-9 and TRBJ1-2, with TRBD1 as a possible D gene (6 bases). The CDR3 DNA is TGTGCCAGCAGCCAAACGAGGGACACCGTGAACAATGGCTACACCTTC. Protein: CASSQTRDTVNNGYTF.